This T cell receptor (beta chain) is from a study of control samples from healthy donors and cancer patients. Here immunoSEQ multiplex PCR was the method, and the copy in TCRdb shows in-frame clones only, minus some. The sample lists approximately 150,000 clones; approximately 92% were seen once. From germline, CDR1 is SGHVS and CDR2 FQNEAQ. The CDR3 consists of 20 residues. V lost 5 bases, J lost 4 bases, and 20 bases stayed unmatched. The sequenced sample consisted of blood. This receptor was obtained from a woman between 40 and 50 years old in good health. This chain links TRBV7-8 with TRBJ2-2; 9 bases fit TRBD1. The CDR3: CASSKNPPGQGVIRTGELFF. The DNA for the CDR3 is TGTGCCAGCAGCAAAAACCCGCCGGGACAGGGTGTAATTCGCACCGGGGAGCTGTTTTTT.